This TCR beta chain is drawn from a study of blood T cell repertoires in COVID-19. The wider study: Nucleic acid was either cDNA or gDNA, and it came from T cells, B-cell-depleted T cells, or PBMCs.

J lost 3 bases, V lost 3 bases, and 6 bases had no gene match. The CDR3 runs to 15 residues. Libraries were prepared by immunoSEQ multiplex PCR; TCRdb keeps only in-frame clonotypes and omits some of them. The sample yields more than 200,000 clones, approximately 84% seen once. The source is a man aged 45-65 years with active or convalescent COVID-19. The sequencing input was peripheral blood. V usage is TRBV23-1 and J usage is TRBJ2-7, with 9 bases matching TRBD1. TRBV23-1 is an ORF for which the function is uncertain. CDR3 bases: TGCGCCAGCAGTCATCGGGACAGGGAAGACTACGAGCAGTACTTC. It is translated as CASSHRDREDYEQYF.